These 20 T cell receptor beta chains share one sample of origin, sequenced in a study of OX40 agonist ivuxolimab in advanced cancers. Sequencing was performed with immunoSEQ multiplex PCR; in TCRdb, only in-frame clones are kept and a portion is missing. The data show some 65,000 clones, with 89% seen just once and more than 10% held by the top ten. The sample was CD4+ or CD8+ T cells sorted from blood, taken in a trial of the OX40 agonist ivuxolimab. Receptor source: an adult with an advanced solid tumor such as melanoma, head and neck, liver or kidney cancer.

The DNA of the CDR3 is TGTGCCAGTAGTCCTGGCGGCTCCCTCCTGTTCGAGCAGTACTTC. Translation gives CASSPGGSLLFEQYF. J is TRBJ2-7 and V is TRBV19; no firm D call. V lost 5 bases and J 6 bases, leaving 20 bases between the germline ends. The germline gives CDR1 LNHDA, CDR2 SQIVND (reference sequence). CDR3 length: 15 residues.

The chain recombines TRBV27 with TRBJ2-7; 9 nucleotides line up with TRBD2. Germline V lookup: CDR1 MNHEY, CDR2 SMNVEV (reference sequence). CDR3 length: 15 residues. Trimming removed 4 bases from V and 3 bases from J; junction bases left unmatched: 7. For the CDR3, the DNA is TGTGCCAGCAGTTCCCGGGGGCGGGAGGGCTACGAGCAGTACTTC. Amino acids: CASSSRGREGYEQYF.

This clone was detected a few times. The chain uses TRBV28 and TRBJ2-3; D is unresolved. This CDR3 is 12 amino acids long. V was cut by 4 bases and J by 4 bases, with 6 bases left in between. Germline assignment: CDR1 MDHEN and CDR2 SYDVKM. DNA of the CDR3: TGTGCCAGCAGTTCCCAGTCAGATACGCAGTATTTT. Translation: CASSSQSDTQYF. Looking up the rest from reference TRBV28 and TRBJ2-3 gives the full variable domain: DVKVTQSSRYLVKRTGEKVFLECVQDMDHENMFWYRQDPGLGLRLIYFSYDVKMKEKGDIPEGYSVSREKKERFSLILESASTNQTSMYLCASSSQSDTQYFGPGTRLTVL.

V and J are TRBV2 and TRBJ1-6; 8 bases line up with TRBD1. The CDR3 has 16 amino acids. Germline values: CDR1 SNHLY, CDR2 FYNNEI. Trimming at V came to 3 bases and at J to 6 bases, leaving 7 bases not matched to a gene. CDR3 amino acids: CASSDATGDGNSPLHF. The CDR3 DNA reads as TGTGCCAGCAGTGATGCGACAGGGGATGGTAATTCACCCCTCCACTTT.

The gene calls are TRBV30 and TRBJ2-2; D remains ambiguous. In germline, CDR1 is GTSNPN, CDR2 SVGIG (reference sequence). The V and J ends lost 6 bases and 4 bases respectively, with 18 bases between them. There are 15 residues in the CDR3. CDR3 loop: CACPRHRRRTGELFF. The DNA for the CDR3 is TGTGCCTGCCCCCGACACCGTCGGCGCACCGGGGAGCTGTTTTTT.

The gene calls are TRBV30 and TRBJ1-4, with D tentatively TRBD1 (6 bases). The length of the CDR3 is 16 residues. Deletions cut 3 bases from V and 7 bases from J, with 21 bases between. Germline V CDR1 and CDR2: GTSNPN, SVGIG (reference sequence). The CDR3 spells CAWSPGVGGLSEKLFF. CDR3 nucleotide sequence: TGTGCCTGGAGCCCGGGTGTCGGGGGGCTGAGTGAAAAACTGTTTTTT.

The chain combines TRBV13 with TRBJ1-2; D is uncertain. Germline CDR1 reads PRHDT; CDR2 reads FYEKMQ (reference sequence). This CDR3 region has 11 residues. The V gene lost 5 bases and the J gene lost 10 bases, with 11 bases spanning the gap. CDR3 bases: TGTGCCAGCAGCCCCTCCCACGACTACACCTTC. Amino acid sequence: CASSPSHDYTF.

This sequence joins TRBV19 and TRBJ2-1; D is uncertain. CDR1 and CDR2 from the germline V gene are LNHDA and SQIVND (reference sequence). Trimming stripped 2 bases from V and 4 bases from J, with 6 bases between. The CDR3 length is 13 residues. CDR3 region: CASSISSYNEQFF. CDR3 nucleotide sequence: TGTGCCAGTAGTATATCCAGTTACAATGAGCAGTTCTTC.

CDR3 protein: CASSLVVQPEAFF. In DNA form, the CDR3 reads TGTGCCAGCAGCTTAGTGGTACAGCCTGAAGCTTTCTTT. V is TRBV11-2 and J is TRBJ1-1, with D unclear. The CDR3 loop spans 13 amino acids. Trimming took 1 base from V and 6 from J, leaving 9 bases between them. Germline V gene lookup returns CDR1 SGHAT and CDR2 FQNNGV.

V usage is TRBV19 and J usage is TRBJ2-1; D unclear. There are 15 residues in the CDR3. CDR1 is LNHDA, CDR2 SQIVND, per germline (reference sequence). V was pared by 6 bases and J by 7 bases, with 19 bases between. The CDR3 DNA is TGTGCCAGTAGCCGTCGTATGGATTTAAAAAATGAGCAGTTCTTC. It encodes CASSRRMDLKNEQFF.

This clone has a handful of counts. This chain uses TRBV19 with TRBJ2-2, with unresolved D. The CDR3 is 13 residues long. V dropped 6 bases and J dropped 0 bases, with 5 bases sitting between them. Per germline, CDR1 LNHDA and CDR2 SQIVND (reference sequence). This chain's CDR3 is CASRQPNTGELFF. The CDR3 bases are TGTGCCAGTAGACAGCCGAACACCGGGGAGCTGTTTTTT.

This chain joins TRBV2 and TRBJ2-7, with 9 bases fitting TRBD1. From germline, CDR1 is SNHLY and CDR2 FYNNEI. V lost 6 bases to trimming and J lost 5 bases; unmatched junction nucleotides: 8. CDR3 length: 14 amino acids. The CDR3 DNA sequence: TGTGCCAGCAGCCCGGGACAGGGTTTTGACGAGCAGTACTTC. Amino acid sequence: CASSPGQGFDEQYF.

This chain uses TRBV28 with TRBJ2-7; the D call may be TRBD1 or TRBD2 (5 bases each). The CDR3 runs to 13 residues. Trimming shortened V by 5 bases and J by 7 bases, and 15 bases separated the two germline ends. The germline gives CDR1 MDHEN, CDR2 SYDVKM. The CDR3: CASSPGPAEEQYF. In nucleotides, the CDR3 is TGTGCCAGCAGTCCGGGACCAGCCGAGGAGCAGTACTTC.

This clone was seen a single time. The V call is TRBV28, the J call TRBJ2-5; 13 bases agree with TRBD2. CDR1 and CDR2 from the germline V gene are MDHEN and SYDVKM. Losses at the gene ends were 5 bases for V and 1 base for J; bases not matched to a gene: 4. CDR3 size: 16 residues. The CDR3 DNA sequence: TGTGCCAGCAGTATACTAGCGGGAGGGCCCCAAGAGACCCAGTACTTC. It is translated as CASSILAGGPQETQYF. The full variable domain, with the rest looked up from reference TRBV28 and TRBJ2-5, is DVKVTQSSRYLVKRTGEKVFLECVQDMDHENMFWYRQDPGLGLRLIYFSYDVKMKEKGDIPEGYSVSREKKERFSLILESASTNQTSMYLCASSILAGGPQETQYFGPGTRLLVL.

This chain connects TRBV9 to TRBJ2-3; TRBD1 matches at 9 bases. V was pared by 3 bases and J by 5 bases, with 4 bases of the junction left unmatched. Looked up from germline, CDR1 is SGDLS and CDR2 is YYNGEE. The length of the CDR3 is 14 residues. CDR3 DNA sequence: TGTGCCAGCAGCGACAGGGGGCAAGTAGATACGCAGTATTTT. As protein: CASSDRGQVDTQYF.

Only a few counts were recorded for this clone. The chain links TRBV7-9 to TRBJ2-5; TRBD2 aligns across 7 bases. V shed 1 base, J shed 1 base, and the junction held 12 bases outside the gene matches. This CDR3 contains 18 residues. From germline, CDR1 is SEHNR and CDR2 FQNEAQ (reference sequence). The CDR3 DNA follows: TGTGCCAGCAGCTTAGTAGGGAGGGGAGGTCAGATCCAAGAGACCCAGTACTTC. This sequence encodes CASSLVGRGGQIQETQYF.

This chain connects TRBV2 to TRBJ2-5; 8 bases map to TRBD1. The J segment lost 5 bases and the V segment lost 7 bases, leaving 12 bases of the junction unmatched. The CDR3 runs 15 residues. Germline values: CDR1 SNHLY, CDR2 FYNNEI. CDR3 region: CASKGGPGGVETQYF. As DNA, the CDR3 is TGTGCCAGCAAGGGGGGCCCAGGGGGCGTGGAGACCCAGTACTTC.

The chain is built from TRBV7-9 and TRBJ2-7, with TRBD1 identical over 8 bases. Germline CDR1 is SEHNR and CDR2 is FQNEAQ (reference sequence). J lost 2 bases, V lost 5 bases, and 5 bases had no gene match. The CDR3 has 14 amino acids. CDR3 coding DNA: TGTGCCAGCAGCGGCCCGGACAGGGCCTACGAGCAGTACTTC. It specifies CASSGPDRAYEQYF.

This rearrangement joins TRBV6-1 to TRBJ2-3, with TRBD2 identical over 12 bases. The length of the CDR3 is 16 residues. Germline V CDR1 and CDR2: MNHNS, SASEGT. Germline trimming cut 2 bases from V and 2 bases from J; bases unmatched to any gene: 2. The CDR3 loop reads CASSELAGGITDTQYF. In nucleotides, the CDR3 is TGTGCCAGCAGTGAACTAGCGGGGGGGATCACAGATACGCAGTATTTT.

The genes are TRBV19 and TRBJ2-7; TRBD2 aligns across 10 bases. The CDR3 spans 17 residues. CDR1 is LNHDA, CDR2 SQIVND, per germline (reference sequence). The trim removed 3 bases at V and 0 bases at J, leaving 8 bases unmatched. CDR3 nucleotides: TGTGCCAGTAGTATGCCTAGCGGGGGCGAACCCTCCTACGAGCAGTACTTC. Translation gives CASSMPSGGEPSYEQYF. Full variable domain (remainder filled in from reference TRBV19 and TRBJ2-7): DGGITQSPKYLFRKEGQNVTLSCEQNLNHDAMYWYRQDPGQGLRLIYYSQIVNDFQKGDIAEGYSVSREKKESFPLTVTSAQKNPTAFYLCASSMPSGGEPSYEQYFGPGTRLTVT.